Listed below are T cell receptor beta chains from one sample, sequenced in a study of blood T cells in healthy people across ages. MiXCR, applied by TCRdb to the 5' RACE reads, yields one record per CDR3 protein. The sample lists 650,000 to 800,000 distinct CDR3 sequences, around 45% occurring once. The sequenced material came from blood. The receptors here all came from a man aged 60 to 69 in good health. CDR3s include the opening cysteine and the closing phenylalanine or tryptophan. A D gene is named only where the DNA matches it firmly. Expanded clones are given a class, and other clones once, few, many or no size at all.

d_call	v_call	clone_size	j_call	cdr3_aa	cdr3_nt
TRBD2	TRBV11-2	.	TRBJ2-1	CASSPGTSDLWQFF	TGTGCCAGCAGCCCCGGGACTAGCGACTTGTGGCAGTTCTTC
TRBD1	TRBV2	.	TRBJ2-3	CASRGQGKGTDTQYF	TGTGCCAGCAGGGGACAGGGGAAGGGGACAGATACGCAGTATTTT
TRBD1	TRBV5-1	few	TRBJ2-7	CASSNPGQGHEQYF	TGCGCCAGCAGCAACCCGGGACAGGGGCACGAGCAGTACTTC
.	TRBV28	.	TRBJ2-7	CASHLSGYEQYF	TGTGCCAGCCACCTTTCGGGGTACGAGCAGTACTTC
TRBD1	TRBV4-3	.	TRBJ1-4	CASSQGSGQGAVNEKLFF	TGCGCCAGCAGCCAAGGTTCGGGACAGGGGGCTGTAAATGAAAAACTGTTTTTT
TRBD1	TRBV7-9	few	TRBJ2-7	CASSTQGSPYEQYF	TGTGCCAGCAGCACACAGGGGTCCCCCTACGAGCAGTACTTC
TRBD1	TRBV9	.	TRBJ1-2	CASSVGDREVAYGYTF	TGTGCCAGCAGCGTAGGGGACAGGGAGGTCGCCTATGGCTACACCTTC
.	TRBV13	many	TRBJ2-6	CASSLDRQANVLTF	TGTGCCAGCAGCTTAGACCGACAGGCCAACGTCCTGACTTTC
.	TRBV7-2	.	TRBJ2-4	CASSSGRLWDIQYF	TGTGCCAGCAGCTCAGGACGGCTCTGGGACATTCAGTACTTC
TRBD2	TRBV10-3	few	TRBJ2-5	CAISRTSGGETQYF	TGTGCCATCAGTCGGACTAGCGGGGGGGAGACCCAGTACTTC
.	TRBV9	.	TRBJ2-5	CASSVEAGGEKTQYF	TGTGCCAGCAGCGTAGAGGCAGGAGGTGAAAAGACCCAGTACTTC
TRBD2	TRBV5-1	.	TRBJ2-1	CASSWSGGGIDEQFF	TGCGCCAGCAGCTGGTCGGGGGGGGGAATAGATGAGCAGTTCTTC
TRBD1	TRBV6-2/TRBV6-3	.	TRBJ2-7	CASSSRRTGGNSYEQYF	TGTGCCAGCAGTTCCCGAAGAACAGGGGGGAATTCCTACGAGCAGTACTTC
.	TRBV20-1	.	TRBJ2-1	CSASSAGYNEQFF	TGCAGTGCCTCTTCAGCGGGCTACAATGAGCAGTTCTTC
.	TRBV20-1	.	TRBJ2-7	CSARVRGNEQYF	TGCAGTGCTAGAGTGCGGGGTAATGAGCAGTACTTC
TRBD2	TRBV28	.	TRBJ2-5	CASSLFRTSGEKYF	TGTGCCAGCAGTTTATTCCGGACTAGCGGGGAAAAGTACTTC
TRBD1	TRBV3-1	.	TRBJ1-2	CASSPRTGGSYGYTF	TGTGCCAGCAGCCCCCGGACAGGGGGAAGTTATGGCTACACCTTC
.	TRBV7-2	.	TRBJ1-1	CASSLDRAGEAFF	TGTGCCAGCAGCTTAGACAGGGCAGGTGAAGCTTTCTTT
.	TRBV5-1	few	TRBJ2-7	CASSLEAGYEQYF	TGCGCCAGCAGCCTTGAGGCGGGCTACGAGCAGTACTTC
.	TRBV7-2	.	TRBJ1-6	CASRRGLGWYNSPLHF	TGTGCCAGCAGGAGGGGGTTGGGGTGGTATAATTCACCCCTCCACTTT
TRBD2	TRBV20-1	few	TRBJ2-3	CSCSGGTDTQYF	TGCAGTTGTAGCGGGGGCACAGATACGCAGTATTTT
.	TRBV6-2/TRBV6-3	.	TRBJ2-6	CASSPRRGEAGANVLTF	TGTGCCAGCAGTCCCCGGAGGGGCGAGGCTGGGGCCAACGTCCTGACTTTC
TRBD1	TRBV12-3/TRBV12-4	.	TRBJ1-6	CASRTGTGGSSPLHF	TGTGCCAGCAGAACAGGGACAGGGGGATCGTCACCCCTCCACTTT
.	TRBV7-2	.	TRBJ2-7	CASSLAGTGAYEQYF	TGTGCCAGCAGCTTAGCGGGGACCGGAGCCTACGAGCAGTACTTC
.	TRBV25-1	.	TRBJ1-2	CASSPRGVGSYTF	TGTGCCAGCAGTCCCCGGGGGGTCGGCAGCTACACCTTC
.	TRBV18	few	TRBJ2-7	CASSPQEGGGEQYF	TGTGCCAGCTCGCCCCAAGAGGGGGGAGGCGAGCAGTACTTC
.	TRBV12-3/TRBV12-4	few	TRBJ2-1	CASSLNRLAEFF	TGTGCCAGCAGTCTGAACAGGTTGGCGGAGTTCTTC